One and the same sample provided the 10 T cell receptor beta chains below, sequenced in a study of T cells in Graves' hyperthyroidism and ophthalmopathy. The CDR3 regions of TCR beta were amplified from RNA transcripts. The primer set for the first-round RT-PCR of the TCR CDR3 was HTBI. TCRdb ran MiXCR on the multiplex PCR reads and lists one entry per CDR3 protein. The data hold hundreds of thousands of distinct CDR3 sequences, with roughly 14% observed a single time. Source material: blood. The receptors come from a man between 18 and 35 years old with Graves' ophthalmopathy.

This clonotype was recorded a few times. V usage is TRBV5-4 and J usage is TRBJ2-3, with a weak D call TRBD2 (5 bases). The CDR3 runs 16 residues. The ends were cut back, 2 bases at V and 0 bases at J, with 13 bases in the middle. Germline loops: CDR1 SGHNT, CDR2 YYREEE (reference sequence). CDR3 in amino acids: CASSFPLASSTDTQYF. CDR3 in DNA: TGTGCCAGCAGCTTCCCGCTAGCTTCCAGCACAGATACGCAGTATTTT. Filled out from reference TRBV5-4 and TRBJ2-3, the complete variable domain reads ETGVTQSPTHLIKTRGQQVTLRCSSQSGHNTVSWYQQALGQGPQFIFQYYREEENGRGNFPPRFSGLQFPNYSSELNVNALELDDSALYLCASSFPLASSTDTQYFGPGTRLTVL.

A note on this clonotype: This may be a read error, as it is one base from a much larger clone. This chain joins TRBV30 and TRBJ2-1; D remains unclear. V lost 5 bases and J lost 8, with 13 bases in between. This CDR3 contains 12 residues. Per the germline V gene, CDR1 is GTSNPN and CDR2 is SVGIG (reference sequence). For the CDR3, the DNA is TGTGCCTGGGGACCTGGGCGGTATGAGCAGTTCTTC. The encoded protein is CAWGPGRYEQFF.

This clonotype was found many times. The CDR3 reads CASPQGDPTDTQYF. CDR3 in DNA: TGTGCCTCACCTCAGGGGGACCCCACAGATACGCAGTATTTT. This chain links TRBV6-1 with TRBJ2-3; the match to TRBD1 covers 7 bases. Germline V gene lookup returns CDR1 MNHNS and CDR2 SASEGT. J gave up 2 bases and V 11 bases, and 10 bases lay outside the gene matches. The CDR3 loop spans 14 amino acids.

This clonotype was counted only a few times. The genes are TRBV10-2 and TRBJ2-1, with D possibly being TRBD1 (6 bases). The CDR3 length is 12 residues. The germline CDR1 and CDR2 sequences are WSHSY and SAAADI. Trimming cost V 5 bases and J 9 bases, with 11 bases left between them. The CDR3 spells CASSPGEIEQFF. In nucleotides, the CDR3 is TGCGCCAGCAGTCCAGGGGAGATTGAGCAGTTCTTC.

In its sample, this clonotype was seen many times. The V and J genes are TRBV12-3 or TRBV12-4 and TRBJ2-5; D gene ambiguous. Trimming took off 6 bases at V and 2 bases at J, with 13 bases between the two ends. The CDR3 spans 14 residues. CDR3: CASSPGGRQETQYF. The CDR3 nucleotides read TGTGCCAGCAGCCCCGGCGGACGACAAGAGACCCAGTACTTC.

A note on this clonotype: A much bigger clone sits one base away, suggesting this may be a read error. V and J are TRBV12-5 and TRBJ2-7; D call uncertain. CDR3 size: 13 residues. Between the trimmed V and J ends, which lost 1 base and 8 bases, there was a span of 12 bases. CDR1 and CDR2 (germline): LGHNT, FRNRAP. CDR3 nucleotides: TGTGCTAGTGGTTTGGGCCTTACTCTACAGCAGTACTTC. This translates into CASGLGLTLQQYF.

This sequence joins TRBV10-1 and TRBJ1-3, with D perhaps TRBD1 (5 bases). Germline CDR1 WNHNN, CDR2 SYGVQD (reference sequence). V was pared by 0 bases and J by 1 base, with 10 bases between. The CDR3 totals 16 residues. The CDR3 sequence: CASSESTGTSGNTIYF. CDR3 in DNA: TGCGCCAGCAGTGAGTCGACGGGGACTTCTGGAAACACCATATATTTT.

Many counts were recorded for this clonotype. J is TRBJ2-1 and V is TRBV3-1; possibly TRBD1 or TRBD2 for D (7 bases each). V shed 8 bases and J shed 8 bases, with 34 bases lying between them. This CDR3 is 19 amino acids long. Germline-derived CDR1 and CDR2 are LGHDT and YNNKEL (reference sequence). CDR3: CASAAWARGGAAVAHEQFF. The CDR3 region has the DNA TGTGCCAGCGCAGCCTGGGCCAGGGGGGGCGCGGCGGTGGCACATGAGCAGTTCTTC.

This clonotype appeared a single time. This chain joins TRBV7-3 and TRBJ1-1; 7 positions agree with TRBD1. From germline, CDR1 is SGHTA and CDR2 FQGTGA. J lost 2 bases, V lost 5 bases, and 8 bases had no gene match. The CDR3 is 15 amino acids. CDR3 protein: CASSQTGVLNTEAFF. The CDR3 DNA is TGTGCCAGCAGCCAAACAGGGGTCCTTAACACTGAAGCTTTCTTT.

This clonotype was found a few times. The chain employs TRBV7-9 and TRBJ1-1, with D maybe TRBD1 (5 bases). CDR1 and CDR2 (germline): SEHNR, FQNEAQ (reference sequence). The V gene lost 8 bases and the J gene lost 4 bases, with 11 bases spanning the gap. CDR3 length: 12 residues. This CDR3 reads CASGGESTEAFF. The CDR3 DNA sequence: TGTGCCAGCGGAGGGGAGAGCACTGAAGCTTTCTTT.